Listed below are T cell receptor beta chains from one sample, sequenced in a study of blood T cell repertoires in COVID-19. Generated by immunoSEQ multiplex PCR, the TCRdb table keeps only in-frame clones and is missing some. The sample carries under 65,000 clones, 73% recorded once. Sequencing was carried out using peripheral blood. The receptor set was obtained from a woman in her 70s with acute or convalescent COVID-19. Each CDR3 is given without its conserved first and last residue.

V: TRBV5-1
J: TRBJ2-4
CDR3: ASSAGQGRDIQY

V: TRBV7-9
J: TRBJ1-2
CDR3: ASSLADTYGYT

V: TRBV14
J: TRBJ2-3
CDR3: ASSHTRTRSRTDTQY

V: TRBV30
J: TRBJ1-1
CDR3: AWTPPLGQRNTEAF

V: TRBV5-6
J: TRBJ2-3
CDR3: ASSLGLGGTQY

V: TRBV11-2
J: TRBJ1-2
CDR3: ASSLVAASYT

V: TRBV13
J: TRBJ1-2
CDR3: ASSFLGPSVNRVYGYT

V: TRBV7-2
J: TRBJ1-2
CDR3: ASSSDIRNGYT

V: TRBV9
J: TRBJ2-1
CDR3: ASSVAGQGYNEQF

V: TRBV5-1
J: TRBJ2-7
CDR3: ASSLPAYEQY

V: TRBV6-5
J: TRBJ2-3
CDR3: ASSRGRDSTDTQY

V: TRBV5-1
J: TRBJ1-2
CDR3: ASSPLDRGVGGYT

V: TRBV7-9
J: TRBJ1-2
CDR3: ASSHGQDQRVAGYT

V: TRBV7-6
J: TRBJ2-3
CDR3: ASSRLAGSTDTQY

V: TRBV6-6
J: TRBJ2-3
CDR3: ASRRSDTQY

V: TRBV10-3
J: TRBJ1-2
CDR3: AISEPGESSYGYT

V: TRBV7-9
J: TRBJ1-6
CDR3: VSGDTDSPLH

V: TRBV21-1
J: TRBJ1-3
CDR3: ASSNVSGSSGNTIY

V: TRBV5-8
J: TRBJ1-2
CDR3: ASSLGGVPHGYT

V: TRBV28
J: TRBJ1-1
CDR3: ASSLWNTEAF

V: TRBV12-5
J: TRBJ1-6
CDR3: ASGLGTGDRVSSYNSPLH

V: TRBV2
J: TRBJ2-5
CDR3: ASTRTSGGSKTQY

V: TRBV11-1
J: TRBJ2-1
CDR3: ASSLSQRGGRDEQF

V: TRBV5-4
J: TRBJ1-2
CDR3: ASSLGRDRVSGYT

V: TRBV7-8
J: TRBJ1-1
CDR3: ASSLNSGTGLDEAF

V: TRBV7-2
J: TRBJ1-5
CDR3: ASSLGFGRGPQH